The rows below give T cell receptor beta chains drawn from one sample of a study of blood T cell repertoires in COVID-19. Sequenced by immunoSEQ multiplex PCR; TCRdb stores in-frame clones only, minus some. Among approximately 140,000 clones, about 86% were seen once, and the ten largest hold roughly 4%. Sample: peripheral blood. These receptors all stem from a woman between 40 and 55 years old with acute or convalescent COVID-19. The CDR3 runs from the conserved cysteine through the conserved F or W. Fields, in order: clone size, D gene, J gene, V gene, CDR3 DNA, CDR3 protein. D genes are given only for firm matches. Clone size, where shown, is once, few, many, or a class for clones that have expanded.

>-|TRBD1|TRBJ2-2|TRBV5-1
TGCGCCAGCAGCTTTCAAGGACAGGGTAGGGCCGGGGAGCTGTTTTTT
CASSFQGQGRAGELFF
>-|TRBD1|TRBJ1-1|TRBV27
TGTGCCAGCAAATACAGGGGGATGTACACTGAAGCTTTCTTT
CASKYRGMYTEAFF
>-|TRBD2|TRBJ2-1|TRBV5-1
TGCGCCAGCAGCCGAGTCCTTACCCCCGGCGGGGGGCAGCATCGTTTCGATGAGCAGTTCTTC
CASSRVLTPGGGQHRFDEQFF
>-|-|TRBJ2-2|TRBV7-3
TGTGCCAGCAGCCCCGGACATGTTTCCGTCCCCGGGGAGCTGTTTTTT
CASSPGHVSVPGELFF
>-|-|TRBJ1-6|TRBV28
TGTGCCAGCGGGACTAGCTATAATTCACCCCTCCACTTT
CASGTSYNSPLHF
>-|-|TRBJ2-1|TRBV11-2
TGTGCCAGCGCTCCTGGGGCGTACAATGAGCAGTTCTTC
CASAPGAYNEQFF
>-|TRBD2|TRBJ2-5|TRBV7-2
TGTGCCAGCAGCTTAGGGCTAGCGGGGTACCAAGAGACCCAGTACTTC
CASSLGLAGYQETQYF
>-|TRBD1|TRBJ2-7|TRBV5-1
TGCGCCAGCAGCTTGGGTGGGACAGCTTCCTACGAGCAGTACTTC
CASSLGGTASYEQYF
>-|TRBD1|TRBJ1-5|TRBV9
TGTGCCAGCTCATACAGGGGGAATCAGCCCCAGCATTTT
CASSYRGNQPQHF
>-|TRBD1|TRBJ1-4|TRBV18
TGTGCCAGCTCACCACGGGACAGGGGGCTTCTGTCTAATGAAAAACTGTTTTTT
CASSPRDRGLLSNEKLFF
>-|-|TRBJ1-5|TRBV7-2
TGTGCCAGCAGCTTCTCAGGGTATCAGCCCCAGCATTTT
CASSFSGYQPQHF
>few|TRBD1|TRBJ1-2|TRBV25-1
TGTGCCAGCAGTGACCCGGGACAGGGGGACTATGGCTACACCTTC
CASSDPGQGDYGYTF
>-|TRBD1|TRBJ2-7|TRBV11-2
TGTGCCAGCAGCTTAGTCAGACAGGGGTATTACGAGCAGTACTTC
CASSLVRQGYYEQYF
>-|TRBD1|TRBJ1-2|TRBV6-5
TGTGCCAGCAGTTATCTATACCAAGGACAGGGCCATGGCTACACCTTC
CASSYLYQGQGHGYTF
>-|-|TRBJ1-2|TRBV23-1
TGCGCCAGCAGTCAATCGGTGGAGGGAGGCAACTATGGCTACACCTTC
CASSQSVEGGNYGYTF
>-|TRBD2|TRBJ2-3|TRBV18
TGTGCCAGCTCACCACCGGGGCTAGCGGTAGTCTACCTGGATACGCAGTATTTT
CASSPPGLAVVYLDTQYF
>-|-|TRBJ2-7|TRBV9
TGTGCCAGCAGCGTAGCTCCAACCCAGGTCCACGAGCAGTACTTC
CASSVAPTQVHEQYF
>-|-|TRBJ2-3|TRBV18
TGTGCCAGCTCACCTTCCCTGACAGATACGCAGTATTTT
CASSPSLTDTQYF
>-|TRBD1|TRBJ1-2|TRBV7-6
TGTGCCAGCAGCCCCCTGACAGGGGTAGTAGGGGGCTACACCTTC
CASSPLTGVVGGYTF
>-|-|TRBJ1-1|TRBV14
TGTGCCAGCAGCCAAGACATTTCAGGGGACACTGAAGCTTTCTTT
CASSQDISGDTEAFF
>-|-|TRBJ2-3|TRBV14
TGTGCCAGCAGCCGGGAGACTGCGATGCGGACAGATACGCAGTATTTT
CASSRETAMRTDTQYF
>-|TRBD1|TRBJ2-7|TRBV4-1
TGCGCCAGCAGCCAAGGCCAGGGGGCGTCCTACGAGCAGTACTTC
CASSQGQGASYEQYF
>-|-|TRBJ2-5|TRBV28
TGTGCCAGCAGGCGGGACAGAGCCTTCCAAGAGACCCAGTACTTC
CASRRDRAFQETQYF
>-|TRBD1|TRBJ1-5|TRBV30
TGTGCCTGGAGCCTTAAGGACAGGGGGAATCAGCCCCAGCATTTT
CAWSLKDRGNQPQHF
>-|-|TRBJ1-1|TRBV7-9
TGTGCCAGCAGCAGGGCGGACGGGAGGAACACTGAAGCTTTCTTT
CASSRADGRNTEAFF
>-|TRBD1|TRBJ1-5|TRBV10-1
TGCGCCAGCAGTGAGATTACGACAGGGGATTACCAGAATCAGCCCCAGCATTTT
CASSEITTGDYQNQPQHF
>-|-|TRBJ2-7|TRBV14
TGTGCCAGCAGCCAAGCCTTCCCTGGCGGAGAGCAGTACTTC
CASSQAFPGGEQYF
>-|-|TRBJ2-7|TRBV7-9
TGTGCCAGCAGCCCGCCGGGACAAACCTACGAGCAGTACTTC
CASSPPGQTYEQYF
>-|-|TRBJ1-2|TRBV28
TGTGCCAGCAGGGCAGATTTTAATAACTATGGCTACACCTTC
CASRADFNNYGYTF
>-|-|TRBJ1-2|TRBV9
TGTGCCAGCAGCGCCGGGAACGGAGGCTACACCTTC
CASSAGNGGYTF
>-|-|TRBJ1-4|TRBV7-9
TGTGCCAGCAGACCGCCCGGGTACGATGAAAAACTGTTTTTT
CASRPPGYDEKLFF
>-|-|TRBJ1-1|TRBV6-5
TGTGCCAGCAGGGCAAACACTGAAGCTTTCTTT
CASRANTEAFF
>-|-|TRBJ2-7|TRBV6-2/TRBV6-3
TGTGCCAGCAGTTACGACGAGACTTACGAGCAGTACTTC
CASSYDETYEQYF
>once|TRBD2|TRBJ2-2|TRBV2
TGTGCCAGCAGTGAAGAGCGGGGTGCCGGGGAGCTGTTTTTT
CASSEERGAGELFF
>-|TRBD1|TRBJ2-7|TRBV28
TGTGCCACCAGAGAGGGGACAGCCTCCTACGAGCAGTACTTC
CATREGTASYEQYF
>-|-|TRBJ2-7|TRBV28
TGTGCCAGCAGTCCGCAGTTGGTCCCCTACGAGCAGTACTTC
CASSPQLVPYEQYF
>-|-|TRBJ1-2|TRBV15
TGTGCCACCAGCGCCGGGGAGACACCTGAAAACTATGGCTACACCTTC
CATSAGETPENYGYTF